Presented here are 28 T cell receptor beta chains from one specimen sequenced in a study of blood T cells in healthy people across ages. The authors ran a second PCR of about 6 to 11 cycles using a sample-barcoded 5' primer and a J-beta primer mix. TCRdb redid the calling of the 5' RACE reads with MiXCR, one entry per CDR3 protein. The repertoire holds hundreds of thousands of distinct CDR3 sequences, with 24% as singletons. These data were also filed under a second study, of T cells of mothers and their children.

Sequencing was performed on blood. Receptor source: a boy aged 10-17 years in good health.

This clonotype has only a few counts. CDR3 residues: CASSLVSSVWSPKNTEAFF. For the CDR3, the DNA is TGCGCCAGCAGCTTGGTTAGTTCTGTGTGGTCCCCAAAGAACACTGAAGCTTTCTTT. The rearrangement joins TRBV5-1 to TRBJ1-1; D uncertain. The CDR3 is 19 residues long. Germline V gives CDR1 SGHRS, CDR2 YFSETQ. Trimming took off 0 bases at V and 1 base at J, with 22 bases between the two ends.

This clonotype was picked up a small number of times. This chain connects TRBV20-1 to TRBJ2-1, with TRBD2 matching over 8 bases. Germline trimming cut 2 bases from V and 2 bases from J; bases unmatched to any gene: 14. This CDR3 comprises 18 residues. Germline assignment: CDR1 DFQATT and CDR2 SNEGSKA (reference sequence). The CDR3 sequence is CSARWFGPGTRAYNEQFF. The CDR3 DNA is TGCAGTGCTAGATGGTTCGGACCCGGGACTAGAGCCTACAATGAGCAGTTCTTC.

The chain has TRBV4-1 and TRBJ1-2; D remains ambiguous. Germline CDR1 MGHRA, CDR2 YSYEKL. The V and J ends lost 4 bases and 0 bases respectively, with 12 bases between them. CDR3 size: 15 residues. CDR3 bases: TGCGCCAGCAGCCCCCCAGATATCACTAACTATGGCTACACCTTC. It encodes CASSPPDITNYGYTF.

This clonotype was counted a few times. The germline gene is not matched at one end of the junction; a read error may be the cause. This sequence joins TRBV6-2 or TRBV6-3 and TRBJ2-1; 15 positions agree with TRBD2. This CDR3 comprises 16 residues. The germline V gene has CDR1 MNHEY and CDR2 SVGEGT. Here the CDR3 DNA reads TGTACCAGTGGGGGACTAGCGGGGGGCTCCTACAATGAGCAGTTCTTC. Translation gives CTSGGLAGGSYNEQFF.

The table lists this clonotype with a few counts. This chain links TRBV30 with TRBJ2-5; no clear D gene. The CDR3 contains 13 residues. In germline, CDR1 is GTSNPN, CDR2 SVGIG (reference sequence). The ends were cut back, 0 bases at V and 5 bases at J, with 10 bases in the middle. CDR3 bases: TGTGCCTGGAGTGTAGGCAGCAGCGAGACCCAGTACTTC. This codes for CAWSVGSSETQYF.

The rearrangement joins TRBV4-3 to TRBJ1-5; D unresolved. V was clipped by 0 bases and J by 2 bases, with 8 bases between them. This CDR3 has 15 amino acids. Germline V gene sequence: CDR1 LGHNA, CDR2 YSLEER. CDR3: CASSQEQLGNQPQHF. Here the CDR3 DNA reads TGCGCCAGCAGCCAAGAACAGTTGGGCAATCAGCCCCAGCATTTT.

The genes are TRBV4-1 and TRBJ2-1; D possibly corresponds to TRBD2 (6 bases). V was clipped by 1 base and J by 2 bases, with 12 bases between them. The CDR3 consists of 16 residues. Germline V gene lookup returns CDR1 MGHRA and CDR2 YSYEKL. CDR3 loop: CASSQGGEEAYNEQFF. The CDR3, as DNA: TGCGCCAGCAGCCAAGGTGGGGAGGAGGCCTACAATGAGCAGTTCTTC.

The chain carries TRBV5-1 and TRBJ2-1; 8 nucleotides line up with TRBD2. CDR3 length: 15 amino acids. Per the germline V gene, CDR1 is SGHRS and CDR2 is YFSETQ. Unmatched junction bases numbered 5, after V lost 0 bases and J lost 6 bases. As DNA, the CDR3 is TGCGCCAGCAGCTTGGGGCCCGGGGGGGCCAATGAGCAGTTCTTC. It translates to CASSLGPGGANEQFF.

This clonotype came up a few times. This chain joins TRBV7-2 and TRBJ2-7; TRBD1 might be the D (6 bases). Trimming pared 0 bases from V and 2 bases from J, leaving 8 bases between. Per germline, CDR1 SGHTA and CDR2 FQGNSA. The CDR3 has 14 amino acids. The CDR3 loop reads CASSLATGAYEQYF. The CDR3 region has the DNA TGTGCCAGCAGCTTAGCGACAGGAGCCTACGAGCAGTACTTC.

This clonotype has just a few counts. The rearrangement uses TRBV9 and TRBJ2-7; 9 nucleotides line up with TRBD1. The CDR3 covers 15 residues. With V trimmed by 2 bases and J by 0 bases, 3 bases remained unmatched. CDR1 and CDR2 (germline): SGDLS, YYNGEE. CDR3 nucleotide sequence: TGTGCCAGCAGCGTCGGGACAGGGTACTCCTACGAGCAGTACTTC. It is translated as CASSVGTGYSYEQYF.

The V and J genes are TRBV6-5 and TRBJ2-1, with TRBD2 matching 7 bases. The J segment lost 4 bases and the V segment lost 5 bases, leaving 8 bases of the junction unmatched. The CDR3 spans 15 residues. In germline, CDR1 is MNHEY, CDR2 SVGAGI. Written as DNA, the CDR3 is TGTGCCAGCAGTGAGCGGGGAGCGGGGTACAATGAGCAGTTCTTC. Translated, it gives CASSERGAGYNEQFF.

The chain couples TRBV18 to TRBJ1-2; 10 nucleotides agree with TRBD1. Unmatched junction bases numbered 6, after V lost 3 bases and J lost 8 bases. Germline loops: CDR1 KGHSH, CDR2 LQKENI. The CDR3 consists of 14 residues. In DNA form, the CDR3 reads TGTGCCAGCTCACCCCAGGGGACAGGGGAAGGCTACACCTTC. Translated: CASSPQGTGEGYTF.

This clonotype was counted a few times. The chain joins TRBV5-6 to TRBJ1-2; D gene unclear. Per the germline V gene, CDR1 is SGHDT and CDR2 is YYEEEE. V was trimmed by 6 bases and J by 4 bases, leaving 19 bases between them. The length of the CDR3 is 15 residues. The CDR3 protein is CASIKGGPNSYGYTF. CDR3 nucleotides: TGTGCCAGCATCAAAGGAGGACCGAATTCCTATGGCTACACCTTC.

This chain joins TRBV7-2 and TRBJ1-6, with 7 positions matching TRBD1. CDR1 is SGHTA and CDR2 is FQGNSA in the germline V gene. CDR3 length: 15 amino acids. V lost 4 bases, J lost 7 bases, and 7 bases stayed unmatched. The CDR3 loop is CASSSRYRGNSPLHF. The CDR3 DNA reads as TGTGCCAGCAGCTCCCGTTACAGGGGAAATTCACCCCTCCACTTT.

This clonotype was seen more than once but under ten times. The junction departs from germline at one end; a sequencing error may be responsible. The rearrangement joins TRBV7-7 to TRBJ2-5; D may be TRBD2 (6 bases). CDR3 length: 15 residues. Germline V CDR1 and CDR2: SSHAT, FNYEAQ (reference sequence). CDR3 amino acids: CASSPPRRGEETQYF. Written as DNA, the CDR3 is TGTGCTAGCAGCCCGCCGAGGCGGGGAGAAGAGACCCAGTACTTC. The whole variable domain, remainder taken from reference TRBV7-7 and TRBJ2-5, is GAGVSQSPRYKVTKRGQDVTLRCDPISSHATLYWYQQALGQGPEFLTYFNYEAQPDKSGLPSDRFSAERPEGSISTLTIQRTEQRDSAMYRCASSPPRRGEETQYFGPGTRLLVL.

The rearrangement links TRBV20-1 to TRBJ2-5; 7 bases are shared with TRBD1. Near its end, the DNA agrees better with TRBJ2-7, so the J call may be wrong. The V gene's germline CDR1 is DFQATT and CDR2 SNEGSKA (reference sequence). CDR3 length: 15 residues. The CDR3 DNA sequence: TGCAGTGCTACCCGACAGGGCTCCTCTAGGCACGAGCAGTACTTC. This encodes CSATRQGSSRHEQYF.

V is TRBV6-5 and J is TRBJ1-4; D is undetermined. Deletions cut 5 bases from V and 8 bases from J, with 9 bases between. CDR3 length: 12 amino acids. Germline V gene sequence: CDR1 MNHEY, CDR2 SVGAGI. CDR3 in amino acids: CASSRAGEKLFF. For the CDR3, the DNA is TGTGCCAGCAGTCGAGCAGGCGAAAAACTGTTTTTT.

This clonotype has a handful of counts. This chain links TRBV28 with TRBJ2-5; D possibly uses TRBD1 or TRBD2 (6 bases each). The CDR3 runs 15 residues. CDR1 and CDR2 (germline): MDHEN, SYDVKM. V shed 6 bases and J shed 0 bases, with 14 bases lying between them. The CDR3 DNA reads as TGTGCCAGCAGGGCCCCGGGGGCAGACCAAGAGACCCAGTACTTC. This encodes CASRAPGADQETQYF.

This clonotype was observed a handful of times. V and J are TRBV21-1 and TRBJ1-2; TRBD1, the D gene given by the table, was not confirmed from the DNA. TRBV21-1 is a documented pseudogene. This CDR3 comprises 14 residues. In nucleotides, the CDR3 is TGTGCCAGCAGCGGACAGTTTCTTTCGTATGGCTACACCTTC. It specifies CASSGQFLSYGYTF.

In its sample, this clonotype was seen a few times. This sequence joins TRBV6-4 and TRBJ2-1, with D perhaps matching TRBD1 (5 bases). CDR1 is MRHNA, CDR2 SNTAGT, per germline. The CDR3 totals 14 residues. V was clipped by 2 bases and J by 7 bases, with 12 bases between them. The CDR3 region is CASSDQGQLNEQFF. The CDR3 DNA is TGTGCCAGCAGTGACCAAGGACAATTAAATGAGCAGTTCTTC.

This clonotype showed up just a few times. The chain couples TRBV15 to TRBJ2-2, with D tentatively TRBD1 or TRBD2 (5 bases each). Per the germline V gene, CDR1 is LNHNV and CDR2 is YYDKDF (reference sequence). The ends were cut back, 1 base at V and 5 bases at J, with 5 bases in the middle. This CDR3 spans 13 amino acids. CDR3 in DNA: TGTGCCACCAGCAGAGGGGGGACCGGGGAGCTGTTTTTT. Translating it yields CATSRGGTGELFF.

Only a few counts were recorded for this clonotype. In DNA, the CDR3 is TGTGCCGCCCGCCACCAGGGTGCTGGGGCCAACGTCCTGACTTTC. Translation: CAARHQGAGANVLTF. This rearrangement joins TRBV15 to TRBJ2-6; weak D call: TRBD1 (5 bases). CDR1 is LNHNV and CDR2 is YYDKDF in the germline V gene (reference sequence). Deletions cut 11 bases from V and 2 bases from J, with 16 bases between. This CDR3 comprises 15 residues.

This clonotype was detected only a few times. The chain couples TRBV7-3 to TRBJ2-3; 9 positions match TRBD2. V shed 2 bases and J 0 bases; nucleotides not matched to a gene: 6. Per the germline V gene, CDR1 is SGHTA and CDR2 is FQGTGA. The CDR3 contains 17 residues. The CDR3 is CASSLVPSGNSTDTQYF. The CDR3 coding sequence is TGTGCCAGCAGCTTAGTACCTAGCGGGAACAGCACAGATACGCAGTATTTT.

This clonotype was seen a handful of times. This chain connects TRBV5-1 to TRBJ2-6; D unclear. The CDR3 is made up of 14 amino acids. Trimming cost V 6 bases and J 1 base, with 8 bases left between them. Germline CDR1 SGHRS, CDR2 YFSETQ. The CDR3 DNA reads TGCGCCAGCACTAGTCCTTCTGGGGCCAACGTCCTGACTTTC. Its protein product is CASTSPSGANVLTF.

This rearrangement joins TRBV6-2 or TRBV6-3 to TRBJ2-1; 11 bases match TRBD2. J was trimmed by 5 bases and V by 6 bases; bases with no gene match: 9. The germline gives CDR1 MNHEY, CDR2 SVGEGT. CDR3 length: 16 amino acids. The CDR3 DNA sequence: TGTGCCAGCAGACCCCGGACTAGCGGGCTGAACAATGAGCAGTTCTTC. Translating it yields CASRPRTSGLNNEQFF.

The chain employs TRBV15 and TRBJ2-5; either TRBD1 or TRBD2 may supply D (5 bases each). The last part of the DNA fits TRBJ2-7 better; the J call may be wrong. Per the germline V gene, CDR1 is LNHNV and CDR2 is YYDKDF (reference sequence). The CDR3 runs to 15 residues. The CDR3: CATSKGTESSYEQYF. In DNA form, the CDR3 reads TGTGCCACCAGCAAAGGGACGGAGAGCTCCTACGAGCAGTACTTC.

This rearrangement joins TRBV24-1 to TRBJ2-1, with 7 bases identical to TRBD2. Germline loops: CDR1 KGHDR, CDR2 SFDVKD. V shed 5 bases, J shed 1 base, and the junction held 4 bases outside the gene matches. This CDR3 has 15 amino acids. The CDR3 nucleotides are TGTGCCACCAGTGGCATGGGGGGGTCCTACAATGAGCAGTTCTTC. Translating gives CATSGMGGSYNEQFF.

The chain uses TRBV3-1 and TRBJ2-7; 7 bases line up with TRBD1. J lost 6 bases, V lost 5 bases, and 7 bases had no gene match. This CDR3 has 13 amino acids. Germline values: CDR1 LGHDT, CDR2 YNNKEL (reference sequence). The CDR3: CASSNRGTLEQYF. Here the CDR3 DNA reads TGTGCCAGCAGCAACAGGGGAACGCTCGAGCAGTACTTC.